One and the same sample provided the 26 T cell receptor beta chains below, sequenced in a study of OX40 agonist ivuxolimab in advanced cancers. Assay used: immunoSEQ multiplex PCR; TCRdb lists only in-frame clones, some missing. The table lists around 70,000 clones, 80% to 90% of them singletons. Sample: CD4+ or CD8+ T cells sorted from blood, taken in a trial of the OX40 agonist ivuxolimab. These TCRs come from an adult with an advanced solid tumor such as melanoma, head and neck, liver or kidney cancer.

V gene TRBV2 combines with J gene TRBJ2-4, with TRBD2 matching 9 bases. V shed 3 bases, J shed 8 bases, and the junction held 11 bases outside the gene matches. This CDR3 has 16 residues. Germline V gene lookup returns CDR1 SNHLY and CDR2 FYNNEI. CDR3 region: CASSEEAGGSGDIQYF. DNA for the CDR3: TGTGCCAGCAGTGAGGAAGCGGGAGGATCCGGGGACATTCAGTACTTC.

On this clone: One end of the junction does not line up with germline, which may come from a read error. The rearrangement links TRBV29-1 to TRBJ2-1; D gene unclear. Germline V gene sequence: CDR1 SQVTM, CDR2 ANQGSEA. CDR3 length: 15 residues. The CDR3 protein is CSVEDLRSSYNEQFF. CDR3 nucleotides: TGCAGCGTCGAAGACTTGCGGAGCTCCTACAATGAGCAGTTCTTC.

V usage is TRBV7-2 and J usage is TRBJ2-3; weak D call: TRBD2 (7 bases). V was pared by 5 bases and J by 4 bases, with 16 bases between. Germline V gene sequence: CDR1 SGHTA, CDR2 FQGNSA. This CDR3 contains 15 residues. CDR3 in DNA: TGTGCCAGCAGCCCCGGGGGCGGGAGAGCAGATACGCAGTATTTT. This codes for CASSPGGGRADTQYF.

The genes are TRBV6-1 and TRBJ1-3, with 7 nucleotides matching TRBD1. Germline V lookup: CDR1 MNHNS, CDR2 SASEGT. The CDR3 spans 18 residues. V shed 2 bases, J shed 3 bases, and the junction held 13 bases outside the gene matches. The chain's CDR3 is CASSELRGGTRLGNTIYF. CDR3 DNA sequence: TGTGCCAGCAGTGAATTACGAGGGGGCACGCGACTTGGAAACACCATATATTTT.

This chain joins TRBV18 and TRBJ2-5, with 13 bases identical to TRBD2. This CDR3 is 15 amino acids long. With V trimmed by 5 bases and J by 3 bases, 3 bases remained unmatched. Germline V lookup: CDR1 KGHSH, CDR2 LQKENI. The CDR3: CASSRGLAGEETQYF. The CDR3 bases are TGTGCCAGCTCAAGAGGACTAGCGGGGGAAGAGACCCAGTACTTC.

The chain uses TRBV5-5 and TRBJ1-1, with D tentatively TRBD1 (5 bases). Trimming left V 4 bases short and J 3 bases short, with 13 bases between. The CDR3 covers 14 residues. Per germline, CDR1 SGHKS and CDR2 YYEKEE (reference sequence). CDR3 nucleotides: TGTGCCAGCAGCCGACCGCAGGGATACACTGAAGCTTTCTTT. Its protein is CASSRPQGYTEAFF. Variable domain in full (rest from reference TRBV5-5 and TRBJ1-1): DAGVTQSPTHLIKTRGQQVTLRCSPISGHKSVSWYQQVLGQGPQFIFQYYEKEERGRGNFPDRFSARQFPNYSSELNVNALLLGDSALYLCASSRPQGYTEAFFGQGTRLTVV.

This clone came up a few times. CDR3 DNA sequence: TGTGCCAGCAGCTCCCAATCCGGGCTCTCCTACAATGAGCAGTTCTTC. It translates to CASSSQSGLSYNEQFF. V gene TRBV7-2 combines with J gene TRBJ2-1; no reliable D call. Germline CDR1 SGHTA, CDR2 FQGNSA. Trimming took off 4 bases at V and 0 bases at J, with 13 bases between the two ends. The CDR3 is 16 amino acids.

V is TRBV7-2 and J is TRBJ2-3, with D possibly matching TRBD1 (5 bases). Per the germline V gene, CDR1 is SGHTA and CDR2 is FQGNSA. Trimming took 4 bases from V and 8 from J, leaving 13 bases between them. The CDR3 sequence is 13 residues long. CDR3 sequence: CASSSSQGATQYF. CDR3 coding DNA: TGTGCCAGCAGCTCCAGTCAAGGGGCTACGCAGTATTTT.

V and J are TRBV18 and TRBJ1-1; D possibly corresponds to TRBD1 (5 bases). Germline CDR1 KGHSH, CDR2 LQKENI. V was shortened by 3 bases and J by 7 bases, with 12 bases between the two germline ends. CDR3 length equals 13 residues. This CDR3 is CASSPGGSYEAFF. The DNA of the CDR3 is TGTGCCAGCTCACCCGGGGGGAGTTATGAAGCTTTCTTT.

V usage is TRBV27 and J usage is TRBJ1-2; 8 nucleotides agree with TRBD1. V lost 6 bases, J lost 7 bases, and 7 bases stayed unmatched. The CDR3 sequence is 13 residues long. The germline gives CDR1 MNHEY, CDR2 SMNVEV (reference sequence). CDR3 nucleotide sequence: TGTGCCAGCAGCCACCGACAGGGGAGTGGCTACACCTTC. Translating gives CASSHRQGSGYTF.

The chain recombines TRBV4-2 with TRBJ2-3, with TRBD2 matching 10 bases. Germline CDR1 reads LGHNA; CDR2 reads YNFKEQ. V lost 0 bases to trimming and J lost 6 bases; unmatched junction nucleotides: 15. The CDR3 runs to 19 residues. CDR3 bases: TGTGCCAGCAGCCAAGAGATGAGTCGGCCGGGACTAGCGTGGGATACGCAGTATTTT. Protein sequence: CASSQEMSRPGLAWDTQYF.

The chain is built from TRBV27 and TRBJ2-3, with D possibly matching TRBD2 (6 bases). This CDR3 has 15 residues. Germline CDR1 is MNHEY and CDR2 is SMNVEV (reference sequence). Trimming pared 2 bases from V and 2 bases from J, leaving 11 bases between. The CDR3 bases are TGTGCCAGCAGTTTAGGACTACCCTCCACAGATACGCAGTATTTT. Encoded protein: CASSLGLPSTDTQYF.

The chain recombines TRBV6-6 with TRBJ2-7; D ambiguous. CDR3 length: 16 residues. Per germline, CDR1 MNHNY and CDR2 SVGAGI (reference sequence). V was shortened by 2 bases and J by 1 base, with 15 bases between the two germline ends. The CDR3 region is CASSYGGRLGSYEQYF. CDR3 nucleotides: TGTGCCAGCAGTTACGGTGGACGGCTCGGGTCCTACGAGCAGTACTTC.

V gene TRBV5-1 combines with J gene TRBJ2-2, with 8 bases identical to TRBD1. The CDR3 is 17 amino acids. Germline CDR1 SGHRS, CDR2 YFSETQ. J lost 1 base, V lost 4 bases, and 9 bases had no gene match. CDR3: CASSPPSTGVNTGELFF. In DNA form, the CDR3 reads TGCGCCAGCAGCCCACCTTCGACAGGGGTGAACACCGGGGAGCTGTTTTTT. The entire variable domain, with the rest obtained from reference TRBV5-1 and TRBJ2-2, is as follows: KAGVTQTPRYLIKTRGQQVTLSCSPISGHRSVSWYQQTPGQGLQFLFEYFSETQRNKGNFPGRFSGRQFSNSRSEMNVSTLELGDSALYLCASSPPSTGVNTGELFFGEGSRLTVL.

The chain links TRBV5-1 to TRBJ2-1; the D call may be TRBD1 or TRBD2 (5 bases each). V lost 0 bases, J lost 6 bases, and 13 bases lay in between. The germline CDR1 and CDR2 sequences are SGHRS and YFSETQ. The CDR3 covers 15 residues. The CDR3 region is CASSLAQRTINEQFF. For the CDR3, the DNA is TGCGCCAGCAGCTTGGCCCAGCGGACAATCAATGAGCAGTTCTTC.

This chain joins TRBV28 and TRBJ2-4, with D perhaps TRBD2 (5 bases). CDR3 length: 15 amino acids. Germline V lookup: CDR1 MDHEN, CDR2 SYDVKM. Trimming cost V 3 bases and J 2 bases, with 11 bases left between them. The chain's CDR3 is CASSLSGRPKNIQYF. In DNA, the CDR3 is TGTGCCAGCAGTTTGTCGGGGAGACCCAAAAACATTCAGTACTTC.

This chain joins TRBV19 and TRBJ1-2; 9 bases fit TRBD1. Per germline, CDR1 LNHDA and CDR2 SQIVND (reference sequence). This CDR3 has 14 amino acids. Losses at the gene ends were 8 bases for V and 2 bases for J; bases not matched to a gene: 6. Written as DNA, the CDR3 is TGTGCCAGTTCCTCGACAGGGGGGAACTATGGCTACACCTTC. It yields the protein CASSSTGGNYGYTF. Supplemented by reference TRBV19 and TRBJ1-2, the full variable domain reads DGGITQSPKYLFRKEGQNVTLSCEQNLNHDAMYWYRQDPGQGLRLIYYSQIVNDFQKGDIAEGYSVSREKKESFPLTVTSAQKNPTAFYLCASSSTGGNYGYTFGSGTRLTVV.

V gene TRBV19 combines with J gene TRBJ2-7; TRBD1 is a possible D gene (7 bases). The CDR3 is 15 residues long. Germline V gene lookup returns CDR1 LNHDA and CDR2 SQIVND (reference sequence). V was cut by 6 bases and J by 1 base, with 16 bases left in between. The CDR3 region has the DNA TGTGCCAGTAGCTACGACAGGGAGGCATCCTACGAGCAGTACTTC. It encodes CASSYDREASYEQYF. Together with reference TRBV19 and TRBJ2-7, the CDR3 gives the full variable domain: DGGITQSPKYLFRKEGQNVTLSCEQNLNHDAMYWYRQDPGQGLRLIYYSQIVNDFQKGDIAEGYSVSREKKESFPLTVTSAQKNPTAFYLCASSYDREASYEQYFGPGTRLTVT.

The genes are TRBV5-1 and TRBJ1-4; no definite D call. The CDR3 is 14 residues long. CDR1 and CDR2 (germline): SGHRS, YFSETQ. Trimming took 2 bases from V and 3 from J, leaving 8 bases between them. The CDR3: CASSLTASNEKLFF. The DNA for the CDR3 is TGCGCCAGCAGCTTAACAGCTTCTAATGAAAAACTGTTTTTT. The variable domain in full, with the rest retrieved from reference TRBV5-1 and TRBJ1-4, is KAGVTQTPRYLIKTRGQQVTLSCSPISGHRSVSWYQQTPGQGLQFLFEYFSETQRNKGNFPGRFSGRQFSNSRSEMNVSTLELGDSALYLCASSLTASNEKLFFGSGTQLSVL.

The chain employs TRBV10-1 and TRBJ2-3; D is perhaps TRBD1 (5 bases). The germline CDR1 and CDR2 sequences are WNHNN and SYGVQD (reference sequence). The CDR3 contains 15 residues. The V gene lost 2 bases and the J gene lost 1 base, with 10 bases spanning the gap. This CDR3 is CASSETGLRTDTQYF. The CDR3 DNA is TGCGCCAGCAGTGAGACAGGCCTGCGCACAGATACGCAGTATTTT.

The chain employs TRBV9 and TRBJ2-3; D gene uncertain. The V end lost 4 bases, the J end lost 4 bases, and 10 bases lay between the germline ends. This CDR3 comprises 13 residues. The germline V gene encodes CDR1 SGDLS and CDR2 YYNGEE. CDR3 nucleotides: TGTGCCAGCAGCCCCCTCTCAGCAGATACGCAGTATTTT. It is translated as CASSPLSADTQYF.

The chain is built from TRBV28 and TRBJ2-7, with D perhaps matching TRBD1 (7 bases). The CDR3 covers 14 residues. The germline V gene has CDR1 MDHEN and CDR2 SYDVKM. V was cut by 3 bases and J by 3 bases, with 12 bases left in between. CDR3 loop: CASSLTGRFYEQYF. CDR3 bases: TGTGCCAGCAGTTTGACAGGGAGGTTCTACGAGCAGTACTTC.

This chain joins TRBV6-5 and TRBJ1-2, with TRBD1 identical over 9 bases. The V gene end was trimmed by 10 bases and the J gene end by 8 bases; junction bases not matched to a gene: 14. Germline assignment: CDR1 MNHEY and CDR2 SVGAGI. CDR3 length equals 14 residues. DNA of the CDR3: TGTGCCACCATTCCCACAGGGGGCTTGGGAGGCTACACCTTC. It translates to CATIPTGGLGGYTF.

V usage is TRBV5-1 and J usage is TRBJ2-1; 12 bases align to TRBD1. Per germline, CDR1 SGHRS and CDR2 YFSETQ. After removal of 6 bases from V and 8 bases from J, the junction contained 9 bases not matched to a gene. The CDR3 totals 15 residues. In DNA form, the CDR3 reads TGCGCCAGCACCCCCGGGACAGGGGGCGCGCATGAGCAGTTCTTC. Its protein product is CASTPGTGGAHEQFF.

V gene TRBV29-1 combines with J gene TRBJ2-7; 11 nucleotides line up with TRBD1. Germline V gives CDR1 SQVTM, CDR2 ANQGSEA. After removal of 6 bases from V and 2 bases from J, the junction contained 18 bases not matched to a gene. The CDR3 sequence is 18 residues long. CDR3 DNA: TGCAGCGTGTATCCGGGACAGGGGGGGCCGGGGGGCGCCTACGAGCAGTACTTC. This translates into CSVYPGQGGPGGAYEQYF.

The chain links TRBV11-2 to TRBJ2-2; D not certain. This CDR3 is 13 amino acids long. V lost 2 bases and J 4 bases, leaving 5 bases between the germline ends. CDR1 SGHAT and CDR2 FQNNGV come from the germline V gene. The CDR3 region is CASSLLGTGELFF. CDR3 sequence (DNA): TGTGCCAGCAGCTTATTGGGCACCGGGGAGCTGTTTTTT.